This record concerns one TCR beta chain sequence. This entry belongs to a study of blood T cell repertoires in COVID-19. The overall study: Acute and convalescent COVID-19 samples came from the United States, Italy and Spain. T cells, B-cell-depleted T cells, or PBMCs provided the cDNA or gDNA that served as material.

Authors' processing steps: Amplification from reference gene primers served as the basis for estimated nucleated cell counts. Method: immunoSEQ multiplex PCR; TCRdb's copy keeps in-frame clones and lacks some. V, J and clone size derive from that table, while D and trimming were established from the DNA sequence. Found here are 150,000 to 200,000 clones, approximately 85% of them singletons; the top ten hold under 7.5%. Seattle cases were enrolled at active infection and followed longitudinally. The length of the CDR3 is 16 residues. Trimming at V came to 0 bases and at J to 0 bases, leaving 5 bases not matched to a gene. Germline V CDR1 and CDR2: SGHRS, YFSETQ.

The V gene is TRBV5-1, the J gene TRBJ2-7; 8 bases line up with TRBD2. The TCR sequence derives from an elderly man with COVID-19, enrolled during active disease. The sample comprised peripheral blood. The CDR3 is CASSLGIAGFSYEQYF. The CDR3 region has the DNA TGCGCCAGCAGCTTGGGAATAGCGGGGTTCTCCTACGAGCAGTACTTC. Complete variable domain (other parts from reference TRBV5-1 and TRBJ2-7): KAGVTQTPRYLIKTRGQQVTLSCSPISGHRSVSWYQQTPGQGLQFLFEYFSETQRNKGNFPGRFSGRQFSNSRSEMNVSTLELGDSALYLCASSLGIAGFSYEQYFGPGTRLTVT.